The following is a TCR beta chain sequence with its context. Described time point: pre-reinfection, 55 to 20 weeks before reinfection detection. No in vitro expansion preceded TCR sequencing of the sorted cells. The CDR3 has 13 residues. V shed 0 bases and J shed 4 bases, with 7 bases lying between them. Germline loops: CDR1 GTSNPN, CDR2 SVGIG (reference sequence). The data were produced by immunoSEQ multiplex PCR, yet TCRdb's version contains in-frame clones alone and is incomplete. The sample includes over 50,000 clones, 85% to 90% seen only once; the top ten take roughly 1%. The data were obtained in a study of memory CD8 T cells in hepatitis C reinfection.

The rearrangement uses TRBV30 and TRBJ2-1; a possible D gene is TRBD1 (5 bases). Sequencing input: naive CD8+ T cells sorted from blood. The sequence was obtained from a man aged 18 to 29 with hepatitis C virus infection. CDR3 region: CAWSVQEYNEQFF. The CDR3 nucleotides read TGTGCCTGGAGTGTACAGGAGTACAATGAGCAGTTCTTC.